This TCR beta chain stems from a study of glioma-infiltrating T cells. The ends were cut back, 0 bases at V and 2 bases at J, with 16 bases in the middle. The CDR3 is 17 residues long. CDR1 is LGHNA, CDR2 YSLEER, per germline. Using RNA template, CDR3s of TCR alpha and beta were amplified with iRepertoire arm-PCR. TCRdb reanalysed the multiplex PCR reads using MiXCR and keeps one entry per CDR3 protein. The sample records roughly 120,000 distinct CDR3 sequences, approximately 25% being singletons. This clonotype was seen repeatedly, ten times or more. This clonotype was obtained from a human donor with low-grade glioma or glioblastoma, undergoing nonglioma brain surgery, or in good health (not recorded which). Sequenced input: glioma tissue, nonneoplastic brain tissue, or PBMCs (not recorded which). The chain has TRBV4-3 and TRBJ1-2; no clear D gene. The CDR3 coding sequence is TGCGCCAGCAGCCAAGATATTCGAAAAAGGGCAAACTATGGCTACACCTTC. It is translated as CASSQDIRKRANYGYTF.